Listed below are T cell receptor beta chains from one sample, sequenced in a study of identical twins. TCRdb called the 5' RACE reads again in MiXCR, with one record for every CDR3 protein. The table records about 520,000 distinct CDR3 sequences, less than 25% of them present only once. This sample also belongs to another study, concerning T cells expressing NK-cell markers.

Input material: CD4+ T cells sorted from blood. The receptors were sampled from a woman aged 18 to 35 in good health. Both conserved end residues are part of each CDR3. Each record gives: J gene, clone size, D gene, V gene, CDR3 DNA, CDR3 protein. A D gene is named only where the DNA matches it firmly. Not all rows give a size; the values are once, few, many and, for expanded clones, a class.

J gene: TRBJ1-1; clone size: NA; D gene: NA; V gene: TRBV3-1; CDR3 DNA: TGTGCCAGCAGCGAATCATCAGGGATCCAAGCTTTCTTT; CDR3 protein: CASSESSGIQAFF
J gene: TRBJ1-2; clone size: few; D gene: NA; V gene: TRBV19; CDR3 DNA: TGTGCCGTAGACGGCTACACCTTC; CDR3 protein: CAVDGYTF
J gene: TRBJ2-5; clone size: NA; D gene: NA; V gene: TRBV2; CDR3 DNA: TGTGCCAGCGTTGGTTGGGAAGAGACCCAGTACTTC; CDR3 protein: CASVGWEETQYF
J gene: TRBJ1-6; clone size: many; D gene: NA; V gene: TRBV5-6; CDR3 DNA: TGTGCCAGCACCCTACATGGGGGGACGTCCTATAATTCACCCCTCCACTTT; CDR3 protein: CASTLHGGTSYNSPLHF
J gene: TRBJ2-1; clone size: few; D gene: NA; V gene: TRBV5-1; CDR3 DNA: TGCGCCAGCAGCCCCCGGTCTGGCTCCTACAATGAGCAGTTCTTC; CDR3 protein: CASSPRSGSYNEQFF
J gene: TRBJ1-6; clone size: NA; D gene: NA; V gene: TRBV12-3/TRBV12-4; CDR3 DNA: TGTGCCAGCAGTTTGGGGAATCCCAATTCACCCCTCCACTTT; CDR3 protein: CASSLGNPNSPLHF
J gene: TRBJ2-5; clone size: NA; D gene: NA; V gene: TRBV7-9; CDR3 DNA: TGTGCCAGCAGCTTACAAGCGGCCAAGGGGGAGACCCAGTACTTC; CDR3 protein: CASSLQAAKGETQYF
J gene: TRBJ1-2; clone size: NA; D gene: NA; V gene: TRBV19; CDR3 DNA: TGTGCCAGTACCCCCACCAACCAAGGTACTAGCTACACCTTC; CDR3 protein: CASTPTNQGTSYTF
J gene: TRBJ2-3; clone size: NA; D gene: TRBD2; V gene: TRBV20-1; CDR3 DNA: TGCAGTGCTAGACTAGCGGGAGCCACAGATACGCAGTATTTT; CDR3 protein: CSARLAGATDTQYF
J gene: TRBJ1-5; clone size: NA; D gene: NA; V gene: TRBV2; CDR3 DNA: TGTGCCAGCAGTGAAGCTAGTCAGCCCCAGCATTTT; CDR3 protein: CASSEASQPQHF
J gene: TRBJ1-2; clone size: NA; D gene: TRBD1; V gene: TRBV6-2/TRBV6-3; CDR3 DNA: TGTGCCAGCAGAAGGAGGACAGGGGATGGCTACACCTTC; CDR3 protein: CASRRRTGDGYTF
J gene: TRBJ2-7; clone size: medium-sized; D gene: NA; V gene: TRBV29-1; CDR3 DNA: TGCAGCGCGGGGTACTCCTCCTACGAGCAGTACTTC; CDR3 protein: CSAGYSSYEQYF
J gene: TRBJ1-1; clone size: few; D gene: NA; V gene: TRBV30; CDR3 DNA: TGTGCCTGGAGTGTAAATACAGCTGAAGCTTTCTTT; CDR3 protein: CAWSVNTAEAFF
J gene: TRBJ2-5; clone size: NA; D gene: NA; V gene: TRBV29-1; CDR3 DNA: TGCAGCGTTGAAGATTCGGGCAGCCAAGAGACCCAGTACTTC; CDR3 protein: CSVEDSGSQETQYF
J gene: TRBJ2-1; clone size: NA; D gene: TRBD2; V gene: TRBV9; CDR3 DNA: TGTGCCAGCAGCGTAGTAGCGGGAGTCGATGAGCAGTTCTTC; CDR3 protein: CASSVVAGVDEQFF
J gene: TRBJ1-1; clone size: NA; D gene: TRBD1; V gene: TRBV5-1; CDR3 DNA: TGCGCCAGCAGCCAAGGACAGGGGATCACTGAAGCTTTCTTT; CDR3 protein: CASSQGQGITEAFF
J gene: TRBJ2-7; clone size: NA; D gene: TRBD1; V gene: TRBV5-1; CDR3 DNA: TGCGCCAGCAGCCCTGGGACAGGGGAGAGCTACGAGCAGTACTTC; CDR3 protein: CASSPGTGESYEQYF
J gene: TRBJ2-7; clone size: few; D gene: NA; V gene: TRBV20-1; CDR3 DNA: TGCAGTGCTAGCGAGGCGGGGGCCCTCTACGAGCAGTACTTC; CDR3 protein: CSASEAGALYEQYF
J gene: TRBJ1-2; clone size: few; D gene: TRBD1; V gene: TRBV7-9; CDR3 DNA: TGTGCCAGCAGCTCTTCCGGGACAGGGGCTCATGGCTACACCTTC; CDR3 protein: CASSSSGTGAHGYTF
J gene: TRBJ1-4; clone size: few; D gene: NA; V gene: TRBV7-9; CDR3 DNA: TGTGCCAGCAGCCCCCTGAAGGGACGTGGGGATGAAAAACTGTTTTTT; CDR3 protein: CASSPLKGRGDEKLFF
J gene: TRBJ2-7; clone size: NA; D gene: NA; V gene: TRBV20-1; CDR3 DNA: TGCAGTGCTTACAGGGTCTACGAGCAGTACTTC; CDR3 protein: CSAYRVYEQYF
J gene: TRBJ1-2; clone size: many; D gene: TRBD1; V gene: TRBV29-1; CDR3 DNA: TGCAGCGTTGAAGGGACAGGGGATGGCTACACCTTC; CDR3 protein: CSVEGTGDGYTF
J gene: TRBJ2-5; clone size: few; D gene: NA; V gene: TRBV4-2; CDR3 DNA: TGTGCCAGCAGCCCAGATAGGCAGGGTAGGGGAGAGACCCAGTACTTC; CDR3 protein: CASSPDRQGRGETQYF
J gene: TRBJ2-7; clone size: few; D gene: NA; V gene: TRBV7-9; CDR3 DNA: TGTGCGGCCGGGTACGAGCAGTACTTC; CDR3 protein: CAAGYEQYF
J gene: TRBJ2-7; clone size: NA; D gene: NA; V gene: TRBV29-1; CDR3 DNA: TGCAGCGTTGAAACCGGGACCCCCGCCTACGAGCAGTACTTC; CDR3 protein: CSVETGTPAYEQYF